Reported below is one T cell receptor (beta chain). Antigen unknown. Germline-derived CDR1 and CDR2 are LNHDA and SQIVND (reference sequence). Trimming cost V 7 bases and J 5 bases, with 14 bases left between them. The CDR3 is 14 residues long. This entry is derived from a study of cytomegalovirus exposure and HLA in healthy donors. Study outcomes and limitations: Later analysis identified a missense DCLRE1C variant that was linked to TCR beta V- and J-gene trimming. About 87% or about 30% of the time was how often most TCR beta V segments were productive, according to an earlier analysis.

PCR involved 60 Vbeta and 13 Jbeta primers. Sequencing used immunoSEQ multiplex PCR; TCRdb keeps in-frame clones, though not all of them. The sample holds over 80,000 clones, over 70% seen once. The rearrangement uses TRBV19 and TRBJ2-2, with a weak D call TRBD1 (5 bases). This clonotype originated in a man aged 35 to 55 in good health and CMV-seronegative. The sample taken for sequencing was PBMCs. This CDR3 reads CASILQGPTGELFF. The CDR3 coding sequence is TGTGCCAGTATTCTCCAGGGTCCAACCGGGGAGCTGTTTTTT.